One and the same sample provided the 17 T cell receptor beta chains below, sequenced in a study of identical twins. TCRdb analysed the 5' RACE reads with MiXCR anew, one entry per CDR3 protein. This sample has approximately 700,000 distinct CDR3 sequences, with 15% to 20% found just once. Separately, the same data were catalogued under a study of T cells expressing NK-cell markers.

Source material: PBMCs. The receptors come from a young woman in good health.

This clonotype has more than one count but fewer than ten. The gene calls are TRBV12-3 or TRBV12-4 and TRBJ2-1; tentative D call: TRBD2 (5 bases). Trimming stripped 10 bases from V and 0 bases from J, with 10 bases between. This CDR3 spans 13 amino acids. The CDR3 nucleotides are TGTGCCATTGCGGAGGTCTCCTACAATGAGCAGTTCTTC. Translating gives CAIAEVSYNEQFF.

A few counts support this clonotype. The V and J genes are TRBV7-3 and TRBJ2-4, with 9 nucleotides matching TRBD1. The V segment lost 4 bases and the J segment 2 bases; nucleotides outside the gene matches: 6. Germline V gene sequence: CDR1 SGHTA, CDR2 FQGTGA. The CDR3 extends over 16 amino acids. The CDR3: CASSSGQGRSKNIQYF. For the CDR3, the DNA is TGTGCCAGCAGCTCCGGACAGGGGAGGTCCAAAAACATTCAGTACTTC.

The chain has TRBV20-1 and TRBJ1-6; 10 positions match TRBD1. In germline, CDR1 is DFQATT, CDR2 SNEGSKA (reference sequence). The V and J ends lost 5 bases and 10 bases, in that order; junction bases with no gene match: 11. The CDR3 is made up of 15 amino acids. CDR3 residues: CSAPDPPGQGSPLHF. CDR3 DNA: TGCAGTGCTCCAGACCCTCCGGGACAGGGGTCACCCCTCCACTTT.

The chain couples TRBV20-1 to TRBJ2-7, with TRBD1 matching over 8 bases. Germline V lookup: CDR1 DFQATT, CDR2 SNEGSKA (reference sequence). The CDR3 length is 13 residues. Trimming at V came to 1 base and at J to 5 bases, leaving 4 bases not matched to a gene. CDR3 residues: CSARGTGIHEQYF. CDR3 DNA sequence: TGCAGTGCTAGAGGGACAGGGATCCACGAGCAGTACTTC.

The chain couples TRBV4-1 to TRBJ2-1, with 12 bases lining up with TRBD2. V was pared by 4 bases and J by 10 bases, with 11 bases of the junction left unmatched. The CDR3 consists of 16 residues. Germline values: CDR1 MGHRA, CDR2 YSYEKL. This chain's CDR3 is CASSLIDLAGGREQFF. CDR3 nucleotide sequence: TGCGCCAGCAGCCTCATCGACCTAGCGGGAGGGCGGGAGCAGTTCTTC.

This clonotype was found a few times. The CDR3 region is CASSKDRRDGYTF. Here the CDR3 DNA reads TGCGCCAGCAGCAAGGACAGGCGTGATGGCTACACCTTC. V is TRBV5-1 and J is TRBJ1-2; 7 bases are shared with TRBD1. V dropped 4 bases and J dropped 6; count of bases not matched to a gene: 6. This CDR3 spans 13 amino acids. Looked up from germline, CDR1 is SGHRS and CDR2 is YFSETQ. The whole variable domain, remainder taken from reference TRBV5-1 and TRBJ1-2, is KAGVTQTPRYLIKTRGQQVTLSCSPISGHRSVSWYQQTPGQGLQFLFEYFSETQRNKGNFPGRFSGRQFSNSRSEMNVSTLELGDSALYLCASSKDRRDGYTFGSGTRLTVV.

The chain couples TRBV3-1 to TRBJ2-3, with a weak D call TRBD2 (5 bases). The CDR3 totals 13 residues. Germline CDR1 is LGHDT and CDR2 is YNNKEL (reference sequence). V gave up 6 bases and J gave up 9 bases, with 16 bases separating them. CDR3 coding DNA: TGTGCCAGCAGATCGCCGGGAACCCAGACGCAGTATTTT. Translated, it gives CASRSPGTQTQYF.

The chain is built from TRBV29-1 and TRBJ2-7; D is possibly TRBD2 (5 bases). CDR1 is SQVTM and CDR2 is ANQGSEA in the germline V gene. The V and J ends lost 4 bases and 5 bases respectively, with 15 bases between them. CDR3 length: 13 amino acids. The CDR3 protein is CSVVLPGRNEQYF. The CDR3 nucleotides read TGCAGCGTTGTCCTGCCGGGGAGAAACGAGCAGTACTTC.

The CDR3 bases are TGTGCCAGCAGCTTGTCGGGGGGAGCCCGCACAGATACGCAGTATTTT. Translation: CASSLSGGARTDTQYF. This chain uses TRBV5-6 with TRBJ2-3; TRBD2 matches at 7 bases. Germline CDR1 reads SGHDT; CDR2 reads YYEEEE. The junction had 6 bases not matched to a gene; V was cut back by 1 base and J by 1 base. The CDR3 is 16 residues long.

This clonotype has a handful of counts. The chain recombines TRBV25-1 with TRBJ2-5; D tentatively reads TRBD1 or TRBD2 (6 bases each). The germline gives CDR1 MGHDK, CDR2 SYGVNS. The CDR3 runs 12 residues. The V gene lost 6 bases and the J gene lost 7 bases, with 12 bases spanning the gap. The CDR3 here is CASRVEGGTQYF. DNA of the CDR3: TGTGCCAGCAGGGTGGAGGGGGGGACCCAGTACTTC.

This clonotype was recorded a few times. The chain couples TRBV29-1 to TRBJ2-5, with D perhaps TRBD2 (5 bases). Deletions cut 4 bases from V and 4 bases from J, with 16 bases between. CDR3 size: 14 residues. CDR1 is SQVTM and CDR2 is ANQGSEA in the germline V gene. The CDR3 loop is CSVAPGNYRETQYF. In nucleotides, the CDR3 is TGCAGCGTTGCCCCGGGAAACTATAGAGAGACCCAGTACTTC.

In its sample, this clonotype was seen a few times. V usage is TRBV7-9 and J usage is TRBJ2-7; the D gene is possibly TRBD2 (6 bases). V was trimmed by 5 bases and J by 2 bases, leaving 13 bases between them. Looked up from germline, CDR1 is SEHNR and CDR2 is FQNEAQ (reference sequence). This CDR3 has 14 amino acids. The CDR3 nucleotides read TGTGCCAGCAGCCGGCCGGGGGAGGCCTACGAGCAGTACTTC. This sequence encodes CASSRPGEAYEQYF. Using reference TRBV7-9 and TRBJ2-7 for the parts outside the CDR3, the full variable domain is DTGVSQNPRHKITKRGQNVTFRCDPISEHNRLYWYRQTLGQGPEFLTYFQNEAQLEKSRLLSDRFSAERPKGSFSTLEIQRTEQGDSAMYLCASSRPGEAYEQYFGPGTRLTVT.

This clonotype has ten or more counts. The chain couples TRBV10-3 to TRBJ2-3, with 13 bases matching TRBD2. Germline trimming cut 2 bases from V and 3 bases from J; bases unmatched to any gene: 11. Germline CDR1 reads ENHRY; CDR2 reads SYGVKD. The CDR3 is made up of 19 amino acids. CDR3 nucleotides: TGTGCCATCAGTGAGACCGCTACTAGCGGGGGGGCCGATACAGATACGCAGTATTTT. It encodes CAISETATSGGADTDTQYF.

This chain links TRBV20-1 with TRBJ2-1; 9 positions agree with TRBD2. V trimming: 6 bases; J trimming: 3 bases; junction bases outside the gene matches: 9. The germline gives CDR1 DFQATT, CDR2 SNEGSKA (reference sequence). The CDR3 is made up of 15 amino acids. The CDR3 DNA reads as TGCAGTGCCGGAGCTCTAGCGGGGATCTACAATGAGCAGTTCTTC. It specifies CSAGALAGIYNEQFF.

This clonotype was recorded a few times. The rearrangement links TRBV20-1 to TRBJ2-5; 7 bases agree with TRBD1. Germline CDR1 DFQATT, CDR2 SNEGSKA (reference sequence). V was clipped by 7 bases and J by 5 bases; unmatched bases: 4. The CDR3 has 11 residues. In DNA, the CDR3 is TGCAGTGGACAGGGTTTTGAGACCCAGTACTTC. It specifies CSGQGFETQYF.

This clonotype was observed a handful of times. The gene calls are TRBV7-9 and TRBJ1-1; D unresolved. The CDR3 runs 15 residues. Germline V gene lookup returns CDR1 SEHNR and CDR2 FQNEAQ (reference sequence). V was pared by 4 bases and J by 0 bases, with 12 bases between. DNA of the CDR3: TGTGCCAGCAGCTCCGCCCGGAGGATGAACACTGAAGCTTTCTTT. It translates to CASSSARRMNTEAFF.

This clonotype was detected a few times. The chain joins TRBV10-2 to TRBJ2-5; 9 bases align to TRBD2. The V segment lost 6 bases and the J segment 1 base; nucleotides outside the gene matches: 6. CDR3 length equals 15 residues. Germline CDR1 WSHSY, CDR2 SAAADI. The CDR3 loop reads CASSHSGGAQETQYF. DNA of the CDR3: TGCGCCAGCAGCCATAGCGGGGGCGCCCAAGAGACCCAGTACTTC.